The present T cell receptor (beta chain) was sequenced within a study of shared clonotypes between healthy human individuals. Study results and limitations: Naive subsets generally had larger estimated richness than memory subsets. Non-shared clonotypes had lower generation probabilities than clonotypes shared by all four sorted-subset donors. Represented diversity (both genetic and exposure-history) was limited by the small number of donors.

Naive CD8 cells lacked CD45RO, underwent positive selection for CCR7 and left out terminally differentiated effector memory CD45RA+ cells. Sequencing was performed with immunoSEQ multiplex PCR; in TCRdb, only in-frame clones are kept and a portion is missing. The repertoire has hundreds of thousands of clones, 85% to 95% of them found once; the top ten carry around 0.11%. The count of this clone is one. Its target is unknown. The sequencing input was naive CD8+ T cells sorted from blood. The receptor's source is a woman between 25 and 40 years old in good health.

Written as DNA, the CDR3 is TGTGCCATCAGTGAGTCACCTCGAGACAACAATGAGCAGTTCTTC. The encoded protein is CAISESPRDNNEQFF. This chain connects TRBV10-3 to TRBJ2-1; D gene unclear. V shed 0 bases and J shed 5 bases, with 11 bases lying between them. Germline CDR1 reads ENHRY; CDR2 reads SYGVKD. The CDR3 runs to 15 residues.